A single sample gave rise to the 22 T cell receptor beta chains below, sequenced in a study of cytomegalovirus exposure and HLA in healthy donors. PCR used 60 Vbeta primers and 13 Jbeta primers. Produced via immunoSEQ multiplex PCR; TCRdb's table is partial and in-frame only. The sample includes 130,000 to 150,000 clones, over 60% seen only once; the top ten take roughly 1.8%. The sequencing sample was made of PBMCs. These receptors came from a woman aged 40 to 50 in good health and CMV-seronegative.

This chain joins TRBV25-1 and TRBJ2-1, with no clear D. Germline values: CDR1 MGHDK, CDR2 SYGVNS. The CDR3 consists of 11 residues. V was clipped by 1 base and J by 10 bases, with 5 bases between them. CDR3: CASSEFEEQFF. In nucleotides, the CDR3 is TGTGCCAGCAGTGAATTCGAGGAGCAGTTCTTC.

Concerning this clone: An end of the junction differs from the germline gene, which may be a read error. The chain has TRBV12-5 and TRBJ2-7; unclear D gene. From germline, CDR1 is LGHNT and CDR2 FRNRAP. The CDR3 loop spans 11 amino acids. CDR3 loop: CASGLTAPHSF. DNA of the CDR3: TGTGCTAGTGGTTTGACGGCACCTCACAGCTTC.

V usage is TRBV5-1 and J usage is TRBJ1-4; perhaps TRBD1 as D (6 bases). Germline loops: CDR1 SGHRS, CDR2 YFSETQ. V was shortened by 2 bases and J by 5 bases, with 7 bases between the two germline ends. The CDR3 loop spans 13 amino acids. The CDR3 nucleotides read TGCGCCAGCAGCTTTCAGGGGAATGAAAAACTGTTTTTT. It codes for CASSFQGNEKLFF.

This clone was recorded only once. This chain uses TRBV5-1 with TRBJ2-6; 7 bases line up with TRBD1. Germline assignment: CDR1 SGHRS and CDR2 YFSETQ. The CDR3 loop spans 18 amino acids. The trim removed 0 bases at V and 0 bases at J, leaving 6 bases unmatched. The CDR3 sequence is CASSLVVGDSSGANVLTF. The CDR3 nucleotides read TGCGCCAGCAGCTTGGTCGTAGGGGACAGCTCTGGGGCCAACGTCCTGACTTTC.

The chain couples TRBV2 to TRBJ2-2, with 7 bases lining up with TRBD2. The J segment lost 4 bases and the V segment lost 7 bases, leaving 6 bases of the junction unmatched. Germline CDR1 reads SNHLY; CDR2 reads FYNNEI. The CDR3 spans 14 residues. The CDR3 DNA follows: TGTGCCAGCAACGTCAGGGAGGGCACCGGGGAGCTGTTTTTT. Amino acids: CASNVREGTGELFF.

The J gene is TRBJ2-3, the V gene TRBV2; either TRBD1 or TRBD2 may supply D (5 bases each). V gave up 10 bases and J gave up 0 bases, with 14 bases separating them. The germline gives CDR1 SNHLY, CDR2 FYNNEI. This CDR3 has 14 residues. The CDR3 sequence is CANRNRGSTDTQYF. The CDR3 nucleotides read TGTGCCAACAGGAATCGGGGAAGCACAGATACGCAGTATTTT.

Points on this clone: The junction shows a germline mismatch at one end, possibly a read error. The chain carries TRBV29-1 and TRBJ1-1; possible D gene TRBD1, 5 bases. The CDR3 extends over 10 amino acids. The germline gives CDR1 SQVTM, CDR2 ANQGSEA. The DNA of the CDR3 is TGCAGCGTTGAAGTGCCAGGGCGTCCCTTT. Translation: CSVEVPGRPF.

This CDR3 reads CAISAQGQASGNTIYF. For the CDR3, the DNA is TGTGCCATCAGCGCTCAGGGCCAAGCCTCTGGAAACACCATATATTTT. The chain carries TRBV10-3 and TRBJ1-3, with D perhaps matching TRBD1 (5 bases). Germline V gene lookup returns CDR1 ENHRY and CDR2 SYGVKD. Deletions cut 6 bases from V and 0 bases from J, with 15 bases between. The CDR3 covers 16 residues.

This sequence joins TRBV10-2 and TRBJ1-4; D is possibly TRBD1 (6 bases). The CDR3 loop spans 14 amino acids. V dropped 6 bases and J dropped 14 bases, with 22 bases sitting between them. Germline CDR1 and CDR2: WSHSY and SAAADI. The CDR3 here is CASSQPSKTGSLFF. In nucleotides, the CDR3 is TGCGCCAGCAGCCAACCCAGCAAAACAGGGTCGCTGTTTTTT.

The chain uses TRBV18 and TRBJ1-1; possible D gene TRBD1, 5 bases. Per germline, CDR1 KGHSH and CDR2 LQKENI. The CDR3 has 14 residues. Trimming stripped 3 bases from V and 4 bases from J, with 12 bases between. The CDR3 here is CASSPTGGATEAFF. DNA for the CDR3: TGTGCCAGCTCACCCACGGGGGGAGCCACTGAAGCTTTCTTT. Drawing the rest from reference TRBV18 and TRBJ1-1, the complete variable domain is NAGVMQNPRHLVRRRGQEARLRCSPMKGHSHVYWYRQLPEEGLKFMVYLQKENIIDESGMPKERFSAEFPKEGPSILRIQQVVRGDSAAYFCASSPTGGATEAFFGQGTRLTVV.

The rearrangement links TRBV6-1 to TRBJ1-2; 7 bases fit TRBD1. The CDR3 extends over 15 amino acids. CDR1 and CDR2 from the germline V gene are MNHNS and SASEGT. The V and J ends lost 1 base and 7 bases, in that order; junction bases with no gene match: 9. This chain's CDR3 is CASSEVGRGSRGYTF. Here the CDR3 DNA reads TGTGCCAGCAGTGAAGTGGGCAGGGGGTCACGTGGCTACACCTTC.

The chain carries TRBV5-1 and TRBJ1-2, with a tentative D call TRBD1 (5 bases). The V gene's germline CDR1 is SGHRS and CDR2 YFSETQ. The CDR3 runs 13 residues. Between the trimmed V and J ends, which lost 3 bases and 0 bases, there was a span of 6 bases. CDR3 sequence (DNA): TGCGCCAGCAGCTCACAGGCTAACTATGGCTACACCTTC. Encoded protein: CASSSQANYGYTF.

This clone was seen repeatedly, ten times or more. The CDR3 is CATTRGDSYEQYF. The DNA for the CDR3 is TGTGCCACCACCCGGGGGGACTCCTACGAGCAGTACTTC. The J gene is TRBJ2-7, the V gene TRBV2, with 7 bases identical to TRBD2. J gave up 0 bases and V 10 bases, and 6 bases lay outside the gene matches. CDR1 SNHLY and CDR2 FYNNEI come from the germline V gene. This CDR3 is 13 amino acids long.

CDR3 coding DNA: TGTGCCAGCAGCTTATTCGTGGAGTTAGCGGGTCCGTCCTACAATGAGCAGTTCTTC. Its protein product is CASSLFVELAGPSYNEQFF. V is TRBV11-2 and J is TRBJ2-1, with TRBD2 matching 7 bases. Germline CDR1 is SGHAT and CDR2 is FQNNGV. The CDR3 is 19 residues long. V shed 2 bases and J 1 base; nucleotides not matched to a gene: 14.

The J gene is TRBJ1-2, the V gene TRBV30; tentatively, D is TRBD1 (6 bases). Trimming took off 1 base at V and 9 bases at J, with 15 bases between the two ends. The CDR3 is made up of 13 amino acids. The germline gives CDR1 GTSNPN, CDR2 SVGIG (reference sequence). CDR3 DNA: TGTGCCTGGAGTGCAGGGGTCTGGAGCCGCTACACCTTC. Translated, it gives CAWSAGVWSRYTF.

This clone was found once. J is TRBJ1-2 and V is TRBV5-1; 7 positions agree with TRBD1. This CDR3 region has 13 residues. Germline CDR1 SGHRS, CDR2 YFSETQ. Trimming removed 7 bases from V and 0 bases from J; junction bases left unmatched: 3. Here the CDR3 DNA reads TGCGCCAGCCAACAGGGGTCTAACTATGGCTACACCTTC. It translates to CASQQGSNYGYTF.

This clone appeared a few times. CDR3 protein: CASSPPTSSGTPYEQYF. The CDR3 DNA follows: TGTGCCAGCTCACCACCGACGTCTAGCGGGACCCCCTACGAGCAGTACTTC. The V and J genes are TRBV18 and TRBJ2-7; the match to TRBD2 covers 9 bases. Trimming cost V 0 bases and J 2 bases; bases outside gene matches: 8. Per germline, CDR1 KGHSH and CDR2 LQKENI. This CDR3 has 17 amino acids.

This sequence joins TRBV4-1 and TRBJ1-2, with a weak D call TRBD1 (6 bases). V was shortened by 1 base and J by 4 bases, with 16 bases between the two germline ends. This CDR3 has 16 residues. CDR1 and CDR2 from the germline V gene are MGHRA and YSYEKL. The CDR3 sequence is CASSQASRTVIYGYTF. CDR3 bases: TGCGCCAGCAGCCAAGCAAGTCGGACAGTAATCTATGGCTACACCTTC.

This clone was counted between two and nine times. The rearrangement uses TRBV7-2 and TRBJ2-7; 13 bases agree with TRBD2. The CDR3 spans 18 residues. J gave up 0 bases and V 4 bases, and 9 bases lay outside the gene matches. Germline-derived CDR1 and CDR2 are SGHTA and FQGNSA. Here the CDR3 DNA reads TGTGCCAGCAGCTGGACTAGCGGGAGTTCCAGGAGCTCCTACGAGCAGTACTTC. Its protein is CASSWTSGSSRSSYEQYF.

For the CDR3, the DNA is TGTGCCTCGCCAGGGGAAGGGACTGAAGCTTTCTTT. Encoded protein: CASPGEGTEAFF. The chain has TRBV7-9 and TRBJ1-1, with D maybe TRBD1 (6 bases). Germline CDR1 SEHNR, CDR2 FQNEAQ (reference sequence). There are 12 residues in the CDR3. Between the trimmed V and J ends, which lost 11 bases and 5 bases, there was a span of 15 bases. The whole variable domain, remainder taken from reference TRBV7-9 and TRBJ1-1, is DTGVSQNPRHKITKRGQNVTFRCDPISEHNRLYWYRQTLGQGPEFLTYFQNEAQLEKSRLLSDRFSAERPKGSFSTLEIQRTEQGDSAMYLCASPGEGTEAFFGQGTRLTVV.

This clone was seen a few times. V gene TRBV4-1 combines with J gene TRBJ2-3; D not certain. CDR3 length equals 15 residues. The germline gives CDR1 MGHRA, CDR2 YSYEKL. The V and J ends lost 1 base and 7 bases respectively, with 15 bases between them. CDR3 loop: CASSQGEADMHTQYF. DNA for the CDR3: TGCGCCAGCAGCCAAGGCGAAGCCGACATGCATACGCAGTATTTT.

The chain employs TRBV4-1 and TRBJ1-4; 7 nucleotides line up with TRBD1. Germline CDR1 reads MGHRA; CDR2 reads YSYEKL. J was trimmed by 3 bases and V by 1 base; bases with no gene match: 11. This CDR3 is built from 18 residues. The DNA of the CDR3 is TGCGCCAGCAGCCAAGGCCCGGTGAGGGGGCCGGCTAATGAAAAACTGTTTTTT. Translated: CASSQGPVRGPANEKLFF.